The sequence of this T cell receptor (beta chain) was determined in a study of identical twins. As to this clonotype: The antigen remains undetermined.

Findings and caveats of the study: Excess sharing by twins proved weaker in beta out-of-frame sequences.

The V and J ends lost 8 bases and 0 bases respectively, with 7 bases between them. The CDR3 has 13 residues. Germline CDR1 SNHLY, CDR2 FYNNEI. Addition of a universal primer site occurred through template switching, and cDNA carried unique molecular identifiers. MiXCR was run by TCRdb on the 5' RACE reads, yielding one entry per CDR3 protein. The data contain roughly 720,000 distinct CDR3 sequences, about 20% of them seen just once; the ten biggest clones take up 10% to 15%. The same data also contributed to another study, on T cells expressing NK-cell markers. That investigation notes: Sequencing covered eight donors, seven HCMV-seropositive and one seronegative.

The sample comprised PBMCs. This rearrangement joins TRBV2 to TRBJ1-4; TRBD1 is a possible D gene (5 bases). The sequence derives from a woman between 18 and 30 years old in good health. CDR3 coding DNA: TGTGCCAGCGAAGGGGCAACTAATGAAAAACTGTTTTTT. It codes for CASEGATNEKLFF.